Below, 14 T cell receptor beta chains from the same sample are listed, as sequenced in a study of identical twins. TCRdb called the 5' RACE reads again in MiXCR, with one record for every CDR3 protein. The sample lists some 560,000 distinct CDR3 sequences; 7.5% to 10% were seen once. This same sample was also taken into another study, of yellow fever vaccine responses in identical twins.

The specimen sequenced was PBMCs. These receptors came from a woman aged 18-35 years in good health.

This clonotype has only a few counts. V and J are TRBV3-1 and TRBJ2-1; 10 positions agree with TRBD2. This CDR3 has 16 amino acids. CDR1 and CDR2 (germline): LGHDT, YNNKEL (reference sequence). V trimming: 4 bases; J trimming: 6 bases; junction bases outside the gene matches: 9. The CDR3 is CASSRVSSGGSNEQFF. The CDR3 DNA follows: TGTGCCAGCAGCCGGGTCTCTAGCGGGGGTTCCAATGAGCAGTTCTTC.

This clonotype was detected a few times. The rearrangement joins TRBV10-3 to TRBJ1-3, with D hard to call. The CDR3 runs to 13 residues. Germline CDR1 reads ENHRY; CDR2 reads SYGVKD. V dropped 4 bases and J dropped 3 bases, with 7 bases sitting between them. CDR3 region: CAISGTGGNTIYF. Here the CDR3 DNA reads TGTGCCATCAGTGGGACTGGTGGAAACACCATATATTTT.

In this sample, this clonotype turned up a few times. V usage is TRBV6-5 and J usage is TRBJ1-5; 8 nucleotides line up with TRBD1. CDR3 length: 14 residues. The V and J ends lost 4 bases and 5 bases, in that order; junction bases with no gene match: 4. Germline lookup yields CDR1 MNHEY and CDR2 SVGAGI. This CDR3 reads CASSFGQGYQPQHF. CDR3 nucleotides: TGTGCCAGCAGTTTTGGACAGGGATATCAGCCCCAGCATTTT.

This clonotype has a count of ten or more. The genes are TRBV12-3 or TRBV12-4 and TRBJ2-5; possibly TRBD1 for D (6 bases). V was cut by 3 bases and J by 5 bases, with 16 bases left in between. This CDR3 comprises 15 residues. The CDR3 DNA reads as TGTGCCAGCAGTTTTCGGGACACTAAGTCGGAGACCCAGTACTTC. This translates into CASSFRDTKSETQYF.

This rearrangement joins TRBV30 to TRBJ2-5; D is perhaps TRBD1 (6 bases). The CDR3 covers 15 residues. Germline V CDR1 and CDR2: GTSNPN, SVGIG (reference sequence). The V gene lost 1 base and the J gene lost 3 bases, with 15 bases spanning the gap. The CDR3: CAWSGGGLTEETQYF. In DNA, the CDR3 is TGTGCCTGGAGTGGAGGGGGTTTAACAGAAGAGACCCAGTACTTC.

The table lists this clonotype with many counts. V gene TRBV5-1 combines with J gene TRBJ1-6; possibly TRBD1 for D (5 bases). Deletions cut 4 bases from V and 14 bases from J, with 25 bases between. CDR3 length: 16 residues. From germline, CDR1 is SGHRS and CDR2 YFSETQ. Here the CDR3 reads CASSRTALARGDALHF. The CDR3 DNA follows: TGCGCCAGCAGCAGGACCGCTCTAGCCCGGGGGGATGCCCTCCACTTT.

The DNA of the CDR3 is TGCAGTGCTAGACCAGCGGGGGCCTACGAGCAGTACTTC. Its translation: CSARPAGAYEQYF. The chain recombines TRBV20-1 with TRBJ2-7, with 8 bases matching TRBD2. Germline V gene data show CDR1 as DFQATT and CDR2 as SNEGSKA (reference sequence). Trimming took 2 bases from V and 2 from J; bases not matched to a gene: 2. This CDR3 region has 13 residues.

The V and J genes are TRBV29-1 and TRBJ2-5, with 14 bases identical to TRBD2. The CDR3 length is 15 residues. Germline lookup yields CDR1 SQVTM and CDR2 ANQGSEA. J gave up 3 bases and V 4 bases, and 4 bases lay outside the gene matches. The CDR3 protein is CSVVGTSGGKETQYF. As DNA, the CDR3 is TGCAGCGTTGTTGGGACTAGCGGGGGAAAAGAGACCCAGTACTTC.

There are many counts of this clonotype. CDR3: CASSQGAGGNQPQHF. In DNA, the CDR3 is TGTGCCAGCAGCCAAGGAGCTGGGGGCAATCAGCCCCAGCATTTT. This chain uses TRBV3-1 with TRBJ1-5; D gene ambiguous. V was clipped by 1 base and J by 2 bases, with 9 bases between them. In germline, CDR1 is LGHDT, CDR2 YNNKEL (reference sequence). The CDR3 has 15 amino acids.

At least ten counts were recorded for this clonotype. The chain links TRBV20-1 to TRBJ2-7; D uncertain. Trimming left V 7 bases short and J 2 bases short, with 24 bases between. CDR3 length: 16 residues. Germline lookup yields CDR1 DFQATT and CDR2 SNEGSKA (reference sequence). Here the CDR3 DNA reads TGCAGTGGACCTCCTGCCCGACGAGCTACGGCCTACGAGCAGTACTTC. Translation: CSGPPARRATAYEQYF.

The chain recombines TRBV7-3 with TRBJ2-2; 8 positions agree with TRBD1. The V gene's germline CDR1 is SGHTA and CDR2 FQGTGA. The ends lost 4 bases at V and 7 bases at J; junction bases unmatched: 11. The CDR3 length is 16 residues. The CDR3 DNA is TGTGCCAGCAGCTGGCAACCGGGACAGGCGGTCGGGGAGCTGTTTTTT. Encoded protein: CASSWQPGQAVGELFF.

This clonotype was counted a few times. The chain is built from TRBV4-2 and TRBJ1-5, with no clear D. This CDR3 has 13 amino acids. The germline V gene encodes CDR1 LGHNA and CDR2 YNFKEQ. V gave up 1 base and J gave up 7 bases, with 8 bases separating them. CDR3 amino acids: CASSQVPGQPQHF. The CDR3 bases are TGTGCCAGCAGCCAAGTACCGGGACAGCCCCAGCATTTT.

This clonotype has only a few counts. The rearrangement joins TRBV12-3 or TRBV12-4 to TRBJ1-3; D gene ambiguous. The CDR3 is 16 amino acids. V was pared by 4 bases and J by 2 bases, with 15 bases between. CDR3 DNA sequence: TGTGCCAGCAGTTCACCTTCCGTTGGGGCTGGAAACACCATATATTTT. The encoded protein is CASSSPSVGAGNTIYF.

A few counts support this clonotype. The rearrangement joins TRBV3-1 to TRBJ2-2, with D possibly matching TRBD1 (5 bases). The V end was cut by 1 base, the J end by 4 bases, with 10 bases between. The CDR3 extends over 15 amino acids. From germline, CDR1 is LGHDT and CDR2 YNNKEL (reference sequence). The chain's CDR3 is CASSQVGVVTGELFF. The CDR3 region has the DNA TGTGCCAGCAGCCAAGTAGGGGTCGTCACCGGGGAGCTGTTTTTT.